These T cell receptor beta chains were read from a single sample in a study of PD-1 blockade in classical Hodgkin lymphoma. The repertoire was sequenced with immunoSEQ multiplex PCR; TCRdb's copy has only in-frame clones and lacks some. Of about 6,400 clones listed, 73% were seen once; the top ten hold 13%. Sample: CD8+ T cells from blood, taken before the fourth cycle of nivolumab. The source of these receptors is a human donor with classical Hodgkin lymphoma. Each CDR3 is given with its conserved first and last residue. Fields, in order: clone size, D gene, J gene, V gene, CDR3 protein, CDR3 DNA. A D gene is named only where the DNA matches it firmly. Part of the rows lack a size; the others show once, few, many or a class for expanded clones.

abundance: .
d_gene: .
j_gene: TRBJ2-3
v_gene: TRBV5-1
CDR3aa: CASSRTSGPDTQYF
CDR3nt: TGCGCCAGCAGCCGAACGTCAGGGCCAGATACGCAGTATTTT

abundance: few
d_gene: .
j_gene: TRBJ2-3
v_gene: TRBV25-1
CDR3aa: CASSDHVGKDTQYF
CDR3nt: TGTGCCAGCAGTGACCACGTGGGTAAAGATACGCAGTATTTT

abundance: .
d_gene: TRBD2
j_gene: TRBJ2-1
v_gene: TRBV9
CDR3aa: CASSDDSGTYNEQFF
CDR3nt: TGTGCCAGCAGCGACGACAGCGGGACTTACAATGAGCAGTTCTTC

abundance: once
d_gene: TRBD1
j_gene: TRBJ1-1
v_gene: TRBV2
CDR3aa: CASRDDRARNEAFF
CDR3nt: TGTGCCAGCAGGGATGACAGGGCCAGAAATGAAGCTTTCTTT

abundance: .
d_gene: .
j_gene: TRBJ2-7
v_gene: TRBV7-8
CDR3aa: CASSLLAGPGVEQYF
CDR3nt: TGTGCCAGCAGCTTATTGGCGGGGCCTGGGGTCGAGCAGTACTTC

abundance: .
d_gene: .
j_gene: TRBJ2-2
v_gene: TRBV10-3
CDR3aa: CAIRNQGRVNTGELFF
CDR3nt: TGTGCCATCAGAAACCAGGGACGGGTTAACACCGGGGAGCTGTTTTTT

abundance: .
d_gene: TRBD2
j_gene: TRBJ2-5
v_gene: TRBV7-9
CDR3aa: CASSLANGGRARETQYF
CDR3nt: TGTGCCAGCAGCTTAGCGAACGGCGGGAGGGCCAGAGAGACCCAGTACTTC

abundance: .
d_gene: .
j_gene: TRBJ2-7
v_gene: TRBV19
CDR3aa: CASNDRGGSYEQYF
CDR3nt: TGTGCCAGTAACGACAGGGGAGGGTCCTACGAGCAGTACTTC

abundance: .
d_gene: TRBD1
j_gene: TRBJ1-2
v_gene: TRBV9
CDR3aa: CASSAGEQGAYGYTF
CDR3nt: TGTGCCAGCAGCGCGGGGGAACAGGGGGCTTATGGCTACACCTTC

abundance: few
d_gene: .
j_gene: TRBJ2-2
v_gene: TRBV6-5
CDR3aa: CASSFGTPTGELFF
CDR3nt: TGTGCCAGCAGTTTCGGGACCCCGACCGGGGAGCTGTTTTTT

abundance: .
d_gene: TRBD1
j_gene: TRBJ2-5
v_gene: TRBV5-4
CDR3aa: CASSLFPTGEETQYF
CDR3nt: TGTGCCAGCAGCTTATTCCCCACAGGGGAAGAGACCCAGTACTTC

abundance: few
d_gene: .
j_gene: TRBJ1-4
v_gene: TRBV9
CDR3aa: CASSVYGQLDEKLFF
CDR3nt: TGTGCCAGCAGCGTATACGGACAGCTCGACGAAAAACTGTTTTTT

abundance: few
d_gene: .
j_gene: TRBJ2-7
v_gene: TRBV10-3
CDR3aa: CAISDLPGTPYEQYF
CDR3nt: TGTGCCATCAGTGATCTTCCAGGGACTCCCTACGAGCAGTACTTC

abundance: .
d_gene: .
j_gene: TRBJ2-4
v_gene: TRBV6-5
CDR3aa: CAPAPLAKNIQYF
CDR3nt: TGTGCCCCCGCACCCCTAGCCAAAAACATTCAGTACTTC

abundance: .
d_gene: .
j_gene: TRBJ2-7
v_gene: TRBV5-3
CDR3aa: CARSVPYEQYF
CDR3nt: TGTGCCAGAAGCGTTCCCTACGAGCAGTACTTC

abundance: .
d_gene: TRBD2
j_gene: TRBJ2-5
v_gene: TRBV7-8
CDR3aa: CASSSWTSPQETQYF
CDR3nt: TGTGCCAGCAGCTCCTGGACTAGCCCCCAAGAGACCCAGTACTTC

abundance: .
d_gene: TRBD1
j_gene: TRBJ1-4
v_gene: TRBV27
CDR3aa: CASSYGTASQLFF
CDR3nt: TGTGCCAGCAGTTATGGGACAGCGAGCCAACTGTTTTTT

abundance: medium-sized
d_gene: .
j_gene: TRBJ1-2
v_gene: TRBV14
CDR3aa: CASSQAGVHGYTF
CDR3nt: TGTGCCAGCAGCCAAGCGGGGGTGCATGGCTACACCTTC

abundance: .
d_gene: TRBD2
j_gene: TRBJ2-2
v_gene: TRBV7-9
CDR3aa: CASSLSERGGELFF
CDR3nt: TGTGCCAGCAGCTTATCGGAGCGGGGCGGGGAGCTGTTTTTT

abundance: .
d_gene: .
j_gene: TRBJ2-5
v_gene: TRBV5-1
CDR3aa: CASSLEHPYQETQYF
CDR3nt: TGCGCCAGCAGCTTGGAACACCCGTACCAAGAGACCCAGTACTTC

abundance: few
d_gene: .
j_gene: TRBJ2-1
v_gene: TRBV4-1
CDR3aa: CASSLSGTDGEQFF
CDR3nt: TGCGCCAGCAGCCTCTCAGGGACGGACGGTGAGCAGTTCTTC

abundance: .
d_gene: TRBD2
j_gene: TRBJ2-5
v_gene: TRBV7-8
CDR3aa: CASSLGLAGEETQYF
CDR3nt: TGTGCCAGCAGCTTAGGGCTAGCGGGAGAAGAGACCCAGTACTTC

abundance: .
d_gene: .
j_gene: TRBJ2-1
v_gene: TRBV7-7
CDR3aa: CASSLSMYNEQFF
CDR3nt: TGTGCCAGCAGCTTAAGTATGTACAATGAGCAGTTCTTC

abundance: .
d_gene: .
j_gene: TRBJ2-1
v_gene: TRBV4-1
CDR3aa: CASSQESSRNEQFF
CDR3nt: TGCGCCAGCAGCCAAGAGAGTAGCCGCAATGAGCAGTTCTTC

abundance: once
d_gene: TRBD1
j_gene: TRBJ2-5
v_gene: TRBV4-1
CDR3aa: CASSQDPGQGEETQYF
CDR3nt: TGCGCCAGCAGCCAAGATCCGGGACAGGGGGAAGAGACCCAGTACTTC

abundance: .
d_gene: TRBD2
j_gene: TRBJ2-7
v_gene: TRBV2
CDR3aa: CASRFTSGSVYEQYF
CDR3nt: TGTGCCAGCAGATTTACTAGCGGGAGTGTCTACGAGCAGTACTTC

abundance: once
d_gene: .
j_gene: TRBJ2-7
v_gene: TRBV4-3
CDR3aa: CASSQELGIDEQYF
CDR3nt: TGCGCCAGCAGCCAAGAGTTAGGGATCGACGAGCAGTACTTC